This T cell receptor beta chain derives from a study of breast tumors, draining lymph nodes, adjacent tissues (dated by TCRdb to 2016 to 2017). In the study overall: In breast cancer patients, the study compared the TCR beta repertoires of tumor, adjacent nontumor tissue and axillary lymph nodes. The study aimed to assess the relationships and possible T-cell exchange between tumor, surrounding tissue and draining lymph node repertoires in human breast cancer.

Germline trimming amounts to 5 bases on V and 7 bases on J, with 9 as the count of junction bases outside the gene matches. The CDR3 runs 15 residues from the cysteine to the phenylalanine. Only the CDR3 part of the read is kept: 45 bases, read in frame from the first base. Taken from the germline V gene, the CDR1 and CDR2 loops are SGHVS and FQNEAQ. Overall study outcomes, separate from this receptor: Tumor and nontumor tissue repertoires were found to be significantly more similar in luminal-like than in basal-like breast cancer. The data were judged consistent with most tumor T cells deriving from the lymph node and then expanding within tumor tissue. Tumors showed preferential V and J gene usage, and their T-cell repertoire diversity fell below that of lymph nodes yet above that of nontumor tissue. Rather than being directly demonstrated, the conclusion that tumor T cells originate in lymph nodes was presented as consistent with a hypothesis.

This clonotype was recorded many times. It lacks a known antigen. Base qualities are missing; no much larger clone stands one base away. TCRdb shows the sequencer as Illumina HiSeq 2000. Multiplex PCR amplification was used to build the TCR beta chain libraries. The amplified TCR beta chain products were analyzed by high-throughput sequencing. The public reads were run again by TCRdb, first through fastp at Q25 and then through MiXCR, and only productive beta chains were kept. Each entry merges the rows of one CDR3 protein and shows their most common DNA and genes. The sample contains about 35,000 distinct CDR3 sequences, 36% of them found a single time. About 11% of the sample comes from the top ten.

The chain links TRBV7-8 with TRBJ2-1; 9 junctional bases match TRBD2. Source material: breast tumor tissue. The TCR originated in a female donor with breast cancer. Some clones in this sample may be carry-over from other donors' samples. The bases are TGTGCCAGCAGCATCGAACGGCTAGCGGGAAATGAGCAGTTCTTC. Its protein is CASSIERLAGNEQFF.